This T cell receptor beta chain was observed in a study of T cell responses to AZD1222 COVID-19 vaccine. The table came from immunoSEQ multiplex PCR; TCRdb's copy has only in-frame clones and leaves some out. In the table there are 130,000 or so clones, 75% to 95% of which are singletons. V was clipped by 5 bases and J by 0 bases, with 7 bases between them. There are 13 residues in the CDR3. The germline gives CDR1 SQVTM, CDR2 ANQGSEA. The TCR originated in an adult who received the MenACWY meningococcal vaccine as a control. The material was peripheral blood, obtained 28 days after the second dose of the MenACWY control vaccine. This chain joins TRBV29-1 and TRBJ2-2; D may be TRBD2 (6 bases). For the CDR3, the DNA is TGCAGCGTTTTAGCGGCGAACACCGGGGAGCTGTTTTTT. Amino acids: CSVLAANTGELFF.